These 23 T cell receptor beta chains were sequenced from one sample in a study of T cell responses to AZD1222 COVID-19 vaccine (dated by TCRdb to the early 2020s). Read against the paper, the sample's time point label means: baseline before first vaccination. What this sample's treatment or condition label stands for: meningococcal conjugate vaccine given as trial control. The protocol used for the library was the immunoSEQ multiplex PCR assay. In its TCRdb copy, this immuneACCESS table keeps in-frame sequences only and misses some clones. Where compared with another copy, unresolved V genes explain less than half of these, and the others have no known cause. The sample includes some 50,000 clones, with 65% to 80% observed a single time. The ten biggest clones cover roughly 22% of the sample. The specimen comprised peripheral blood, sampled on day 0 of MenACWY control vaccination. The receptor source for this set is an adult in good health.

This chain uses TRBV6-6 with TRBJ1-3; D might be TRBD1 (6 bases). There are 14 residues in the CDR3. CDR1 MNHNY and CDR2 SVGAGI come from the germline V gene (reference sequence). V gave up 6 bases and J gave up 1 base, with 10 bases separating them. The chain's CDR3 is CASREQGSGNTIYF. The CDR3 region has the DNA TGTGCCAGCAGGGAACAGGGTTCTGGAAACACCATATATTTT.

DNA of the CDR3: TGTGCCAGCAGTGAAGCCGGGGGCCGTTGGGAAAAACTGTTTTTT. It encodes CASSEAGGRWEKLFF. The V and J genes are TRBV6-1 and TRBJ1-4, with TRBD1 as a possible D gene (6 bases). The CDR3 totals 15 residues. Germline values: CDR1 MNHNS, CDR2 SASEGT. V was cut by 0 bases and J by 8 bases, with 13 bases left in between.

This chain links TRBV5-1 with TRBJ2-1; D is perhaps TRBD1 (6 bases). V gave up 3 bases and J gave up 2 bases, with 12 bases separating them. CDR3 length equals 15 residues. Germline V CDR1 and CDR2: SGHRS, YFSETQ. This CDR3 reads CASSSGTQTYNEQFF. CDR3 coding DNA: TGCGCCAGCAGCTCCGGGACACAAACCTACAATGAGCAGTTCTTC. The full variable domain, rest sourced from reference TRBV5-1 and TRBJ2-1, is KAGVTQTPRYLIKTRGQQVTLSCSPISGHRSVSWYQQTPGQGLQFLFEYFSETQRNKGNFPGRFSGRQFSNSRSEMNVSTLELGDSALYLCASSSGTQTYNEQFFGPGTRLTVL.

The rearrangement joins TRBV7-9 to TRBJ1-5; D ambiguous. The V gene lost 5 bases and the J gene lost 5 bases, with 13 bases spanning the gap. The CDR3 is made up of 14 amino acids. Looked up from germline, CDR1 is SEHNR and CDR2 is FQNEAQ (reference sequence). The CDR3 coding sequence is TGTGCCAGCAGCCCCACGGAGTTCCATCAGCCCCAGCATTTT. Translated, it gives CASSPTEFHQPQHF.

The rearrangement uses TRBV6-5 and TRBJ2-1; 9 nucleotides line up with TRBD1. The CDR3 has 14 residues. Germline V lookup: CDR1 MNHEY, CDR2 SVGAGI. J lost 4 bases, V lost 11 bases, and 9 bases had no gene match. The DNA for the CDR3 is TGTGCCGGCCCCGGGACAGGGAATTACAATGAGCAGTTCTTC. As protein: CAGPGTGNYNEQFF.

The rearrangement joins TRBV3-1 (or the pseudogene TRBV3-2) to TRBJ2-3; D might be TRBD1 or TRBD2, each matching 6 bases. This CDR3 has 16 amino acids. Looked up from germline, CDR1 is LGHDT and CDR2 is YNNKEL (reference sequence). The V end was cut by 4 bases, the J end by 1 base, with 15 bases between. In DNA, the CDR3 is TGTGCCAGCAGCCTAGGGCTTGGGGGGCGCACAGATACGCAGTATTTT. As protein: CASSLGLGGRTDTQYF.

On this clone itself: Germline and junction disagree at one end, which may indicate a read error. This chain links TRBV11-2 with TRBJ1-6; D possibly corresponds to TRBD1 (6 bases). This CDR3 is 16 amino acids long. Germline CDR1 is SGHAT and CDR2 is FQNNGV. The CDR3 loop reads CASSIDVLRGDSPLHF. In DNA, the CDR3 is TGTGCCAGCAGCATAGACGTATTAAGGGGGGATTCACCCCTCCACTTT. The full variable domain, its missing parts supplied by reference TRBV11-2 and TRBJ1-6, is EAGVAQSPRYKIIEKRQSVAFWCNPISGHATLYWYQQILGQGPKLLIQFQNNGVVDDSQLPKDRFSAERLKGVDSTLKIQPAKLEDSAVYLCASSIDVLRGDSPLHFGNGTRLTVT.

This clone has only a few counts. The chain has TRBV20-1 and TRBJ1-1; D call uncertain. Per germline, CDR1 DFQATT and CDR2 SNEGSKA (reference sequence). CDR3 length equals 11 residues. Trimming cost V 0 bases and J 2 bases, with 1 base left between them. CDR3 DNA sequence: TGCAGTGCTAGAGACAACACTGAAGCTTTCTTT. Protein sequence: CSARDNTEAFF.

This sequence joins TRBV2 and TRBJ1-4; no definite D call. Trimming took 3 bases from V and 4 from J, leaving 15 bases between them. This CDR3 contains 16 residues. Per the germline V gene, CDR1 is SNHLY and CDR2 is FYNNEI. The CDR3 loop is CASSDLSARDNEKLFF. CDR3 bases: TGTGCCAGCAGTGATCTGTCAGCCAGAGATAATGAAAAACTGTTTTTT.

This clone was seen only once. CDR3 protein: CASSVWDRGGTATNEKLFF. The CDR3 DNA sequence: TGTGCCAGCAGCGTTTGGGACAGGGGGGGAACTGCAACTAATGAAAAACTGTTTTTT. V gene TRBV21-1 combines with J gene TRBJ1-4; the table gives TRBD1 as D, unverified against the DNA. TRBV21-1 is annotated as a pseudogene. There are 19 residues in the CDR3.

The genes are TRBV4-1 and TRBJ2-1; 10 bases align to TRBD2. Germline-derived CDR1 and CDR2 are MGHRA and YSYEKL. V gave up 4 bases and J gave up 8 bases; unmatched junction bases: 5. This CDR3 is built from 14 residues. The CDR3 nucleotides read TGCGCCAGCAGCCCCGGACTAGCGGTCGATGAGCAGTTCTTC. This encodes CASSPGLAVDEQFF.

The CDR3 coding sequence is TGTGCCAGCAGTTATGTAAACAATGAGCAGTTCTTC. Residues: CASSYVNNEQFF. V gene TRBV28 combines with J gene TRBJ2-1; D gene ambiguous. Germline V gene lookup returns CDR1 MDHEN and CDR2 SYDVKM. This CDR3 has 12 residues. The V end lost 4 bases, the J end lost 5 bases, and 6 bases lay between the germline ends.

Of note for this clone: The identical CDR3 is also encoded by other nucleotide sequences in the sample. The chain combines TRBV19 with TRBJ1-3; D perhaps matches TRBD1 (5 bases). Deletions cut 5 bases from V and 1 base from J, with 12 bases between. The CDR3 extends over 15 amino acids. Germline CDR1 is LNHDA and CDR2 is SQIVND (reference sequence). The CDR3 nucleotides read TGTGCCAGTAGTCGGGGGAGGGGTTCTGGAAACACCATATATTTT. Its translation is CASSRGRGSGNTIYF. The full variable domain, its missing parts supplied by reference TRBV19 and TRBJ1-3, is DGGITQSPKYLFRKEGQNVTLSCEQNLNHDAMYWYRQDPGQGLRLIYYSQIVNDFQKGDIAEGYSVSREKKESFPLTVTSAQKNPTAFYLCASSRGRGSGNTIYFGEGSWLTVV.

This clone was observed a handful of times. The V call is TRBV14, the J call TRBJ1-1; D ambiguous. CDR3 length: 11 amino acids. Germline CDR1 is SGHDN and CDR2 is FVKESK. V was trimmed by 3 bases and J by 11 bases, leaving 10 bases between them. The CDR3 sequence: CASSQGWRAFF. Written as DNA, the CDR3 is TGTGCCAGCAGCCAGGGCTGGCGGGCTTTCTTT.

The rearrangement links TRBV12-3 or TRBV12-4 to TRBJ2-1; no definite D call. V lost 1 base to trimming and J lost 8 bases, with 6 bases between them. The CDR3 runs 12 residues. The CDR3 is CASSLVSDEQFF. For the CDR3, the DNA is TGTGCCAGCAGTTTAGTCAGCGATGAGCAGTTCTTC.

This chain joins TRBV3-1 (or the pseudogene TRBV3-2) and TRBJ1-2, with D unclear. V dropped 2 bases and J dropped 6 bases, with 13 bases sitting between them. The germline V gene encodes CDR1 LGHDT and CDR2 YNNKEL (reference sequence). The CDR3 covers 14 residues. The CDR3 sequence: CASSQRDNWNGYTF. In nucleotides, the CDR3 is TGTGCCAGCAGCCAAAGAGACAATTGGAATGGCTACACCTTC.

CDR3 amino acids: CASSELWYPNNSPLHF. CDR3 nucleotides: TGTGCCAGCAGTGAATTGTGGTACCCCAATAATTCACCCCTCCACTTT. The chain is built from TRBV6-1 and TRBJ1-6; D remains ambiguous. Trimming removed 2 bases at V and 5 bases at J, with 13 bases between. This CDR3 is built from 16 residues. Germline CDR1 MNHNS, CDR2 SASEGT.

As DNA, the CDR3 is TGTGCCAGCAGCATGGGACAGCCTGGAAACACCATATATTTT. Translation: CASSMGQPGNTIYF. The gene calls are TRBV9 and TRBJ1-3; 7 positions match TRBD1. V lost 4 bases to trimming and J lost 2 bases; unmatched junction nucleotides: 3. There are 14 residues in the CDR3. Germline CDR1 is SGDLS and CDR2 is YYNGEE. Full variable domain (missing parts from reference TRBV9 and TRBJ1-3): DSGVTQTPKHLITATGQRVTLRCSPRSGDLSVYWYQQSLDQGLQFLIQYYNGEERAKGNILERFSAQQFPDLHSELNLSSLELGDSALYFCASSMGQPGNTIYFGEGSWLTVV.

The chain couples TRBV19 to TRBJ1-2; D uncertain. V lost 7 bases to trimming and J lost 1 base, with 13 bases between them. This CDR3 comprises 14 residues. CDR1 and CDR2 from the germline V gene are LNHDA and SQIVND (reference sequence). CDR3 sequence: CASKGELLNYGYTF. CDR3 nucleotide sequence: TGTGCCAGTAAGGGCGAGCTCCTTAACTATGGCTACACCTTC.

In its sample, this clone was seen a few times. V is TRBV7-8 and J is TRBJ2-3, with TRBD1 matching 10 bases. The CDR3 loop spans 14 amino acids. Germline CDR1 reads SGHVS; CDR2 reads FQNEAQ. Germline trimming cut 4 bases from V and 9 bases from J; bases unmatched to any gene: 7. Here the CDR3 DNA reads TGTGCCAGCAGCTCCCGCCGGGACAGGGGAACGCAGTATTTT. Protein sequence: CASSSRRDRGTQYF.

The CDR3 DNA sequence: TGTGCCAGCAGTGCGGGCCTGCACACTGAAGCTTTCTTT. It is translated as CASSAGLHTEAFF. The V call is TRBV25-1, the J call TRBJ1-1; no definite D call. Germline V lookup: CDR1 MGHDK, CDR2 SYGVNS. Trimming took off 4 bases at V and 3 bases at J, with 9 bases between the two ends. The CDR3 loop spans 13 amino acids. The variable domain in full, with the rest retrieved from reference TRBV25-1 and TRBJ1-1, is EADIYQTPRYLVIGTGKKITLECSQTMGHDKMYWYQQDPGMELHLIHYSYGVNSTEKGDLSSESTVSRIRTEHFPLTLESARPSHTSQYLCASSAGLHTEAFFGQGTRLTVV.

The V and J genes are TRBV2 and TRBJ1-5; D ambiguous. Trimming stripped 5 bases from V and 1 base from J, with 12 bases between. CDR1 and CDR2 (germline): SNHLY, FYNNEI. The CDR3 totals 15 residues. The CDR3 nucleotides read TGTGCCAGCAGTCCCCGAGACGCGAGCAATCAGCCCCAGCATTTT. Encoded protein: CASSPRDASNQPQHF.

This clone has more than one count but fewer than ten. CDR3 nucleotides: TGTGCCAGCAGTTACCAGGGGGCGCGTAATGAGCAGTTCTTC. As protein: CASSYQGARNEQFF. This rearrangement joins TRBV6-5 to TRBJ2-1; TRBD1 matches at 8 bases. The CDR3 contains 14 residues. V was clipped by 2 bases and J by 7 bases; unmatched bases: 4. Germline CDR1 is MNHEY and CDR2 is SVGAGI.